Each of the 17 T cell receptor beta chains below was sequenced from the same sample in a study of T cells after yellow fever vaccination. TCRdb re-called the 5' RACE reads through MiXCR, storing one row per CDR3 protein. This table holds roughly 320,000 distinct CDR3 sequences, 9.5% to 12% found once. Material: CD4+ T cells sorted from PBMCs, obtained 45 days after the yellow fever booster vaccination. The receptors here all came from a young man who received the YFV17D yellow fever vaccine.

In its sample, this clonotype was seen a few times. For the CDR3, the DNA is TGTGCCAGCAGTTTCCGGGGGGAGGGTAACTATGGCTACACCTTC. Its protein product is CASSFRGEGNYGYTF. The chain combines TRBV12-3 or TRBV12-4 with TRBJ1-2; the D gene is possibly TRBD1 (5 bases). The CDR3 sequence is 15 residues long. The V and J ends lost 3 bases and 1 base respectively, with 12 bases between them.

The sample holds a few counts of this clonotype. The chain recombines TRBV6-1 with TRBJ1-1; unclear D gene. Trimming left V 7 bases short and J 1 base short, with 13 bases between. Germline-derived CDR1 and CDR2 are MNHNS and SASEGT. CDR3 size: 14 residues. This chain's CDR3 is CASIQSWGNTEAFF. The CDR3 nucleotides are TGTGCCAGCATTCAAAGTTGGGGGAACACTGAAGCTTTCTTT.

V is TRBV12-3 or TRBV12-4 and J is TRBJ1-5; no definite D call. This CDR3 region has 12 residues. The V end lost 4 bases, the J end lost 6 bases, and 7 bases lay between the germline ends. In nucleotides, the CDR3 is TGTGCCAGCAGTTCTCGGGGTCAGCCCCAGCATTTT. Amino acids: CASSSRGQPQHF.

This clonotype was picked up a small number of times. This chain joins TRBV6-6 and TRBJ2-1; a weak D match, TRBD2 (7 bases). The CDR3 contains 16 residues. The germline CDR1 and CDR2 sequences are MNHNY and SVGAGI (reference sequence). V gave up 0 bases and J gave up 8 bases, with 17 bases separating them. The CDR3 is CASSYSRGLRGHEQFF. The DNA of the CDR3 is TGTGCCAGCAGTTACTCTCGTGGACTGCGGGGGCATGAGCAGTTCTTC.

This clonotype was counted between two and nine times. V is TRBV5-1 and J is TRBJ2-5; 9 bases fit TRBD2. Germline lookup yields CDR1 SGHRS and CDR2 YFSETQ. The CDR3 spans 14 residues. V gave up 4 bases and J gave up 3 bases; unmatched junction bases: 4. CDR3 in DNA: TGCGCCAGCAGCCTCCGACTAGCGGAAGAGACCCAGTACTTC. Amino acids: CASSLRLAEETQYF.

The chain combines TRBV27 with TRBJ1-5; 10 nucleotides align to TRBD1. CDR1 is MNHEY, CDR2 SMNVEV, per germline (reference sequence). Trimming removed 3 bases from V and 4 bases from J; junction bases left unmatched: 6. The CDR3 is 16 amino acids. CDR3: CASSFVGTGVNQPQHF. Here the CDR3 DNA reads TGTGCCAGCAGTTTCGTCGGGACAGGGGTGAATCAGCCCCAGCATTTT.

The V gene is TRBV11-2, the J gene TRBJ2-3; TRBD2 aligns across 7 bases. Per the germline V gene, CDR1 is SGHAT and CDR2 is FQNNGV. This CDR3 has 16 amino acids. Losses at the gene ends were 6 bases for V and 1 base for J; bases not matched to a gene: 10. The CDR3 loop reads CASRVLGSGGTDTQYF. The CDR3 DNA sequence: TGTGCCAGCAGAGTCCTCGGGAGCGGGGGCACAGATACGCAGTATTTT.

The chain carries TRBV25-1 and TRBJ2-5; a possible D gene is TRBD1 (7 bases). Germline CDR1 reads MGHDK; CDR2 reads SYGVNS. The CDR3 has 18 residues. The V gene lost 1 base and the J gene lost 1 base, with 19 bases spanning the gap. CDR3 sequence (DNA): TGTGCCAGCAGTGAATCTCCAGGGGGGTATTTTGCCCAAGAGACCCAGTACTTC. It translates to CASSESPGGYFAQETQYF. The full variable domain, its missing parts supplied by reference TRBV25-1 and TRBJ2-5, is EADIYQTPRYLVIGTGKKITLECSQTMGHDKMYWYQQDPGMELHLIHYSYGVNSTEKGDLSSESTVSRIRTEHFPLTLESARPSHTSQYLCASSESPGGYFAQETQYFGPGTRLLVL.

This chain joins TRBV30 and TRBJ1-2, with a weak D call TRBD1 (5 bases). This CDR3 has 12 residues. Germline V gene lookup returns CDR1 GTSNPN and CDR2 SVGIG (reference sequence). V gave up 6 bases and J gave up 0 bases, with 8 bases separating them. CDR3 DNA: TGTGCCTGCGGGGGAACTAACTATGGCTACACCTTC. Protein: CACGGTNYGYTF.

There are many counts of this clonotype. The rearrangement joins TRBV12-3 or TRBV12-4 to TRBJ2-3; the match to TRBD2 covers 9 bases. V was clipped by 4 bases and J by 5 bases; unmatched bases: 10. The CDR3 covers 16 residues. Here the CDR3 reads CASSYQPSGAGDTQYF. CDR3 in DNA: TGTGCCAGCAGTTACCAGCCTAGCGGGGCCGGAGATACGCAGTATTTT.

The DNA of the CDR3 is TGCGCCAGCAGCCAAGGGGGTGCGGTTTGGGAAACAGATACGCAGTATTTT. Its translation: CASSQGGAVWETDTQYF. The V call is TRBV4-1, the J call TRBJ2-3, with D unclear. V lost 1 base to trimming and J lost 3 bases, with 17 bases between them. The CDR3 has 17 amino acids. Germline V gives CDR1 MGHRA, CDR2 YSYEKL.

This clonotype was observed a handful of times. This chain connects TRBV7-2 to TRBJ2-7; D unresolved. The CDR3 has 14 residues. The germline V and J ends were trimmed by 1 base and 3 bases, with 10 bases remaining between them. Germline V lookup: CDR1 SGHTA, CDR2 FQGNSA. In DNA form, the CDR3 reads TGTGCCAGCAGCTTAGTAAGCCGGAGCTACGAGCAGTACTTC. Translation: CASSLVSRSYEQYF.

V gene TRBV5-1 combines with J gene TRBJ1-1; a possible D gene is TRBD1 (6 bases). The CDR3 consists of 14 residues. V shed 2 bases and J shed 6 bases, with 14 bases lying between them. CDR1 and CDR2 from the germline V gene are SGHRS and YFSETQ. Here the CDR3 reads CASSFVSGESEAFF. DNA for the CDR3: TGCGCCAGCAGCTTTGTATCAGGGGAGTCTGAAGCTTTCTTT.

At least ten counts were recorded for this clonotype. The gene calls are TRBV7-8 and TRBJ2-7; 8 positions agree with TRBD2. CDR1 and CDR2 from the germline V gene are SGHVS and FQNEAQ. Trimming cost V 1 base and J 7 bases; bases outside gene matches: 3. The CDR3 consists of 13 residues. CDR3 protein: CASSLERGREQYF. The CDR3 bases are TGTGCCAGCAGCTTAGAGCGGGGGAGGGAGCAGTACTTC.

Remarks on this clonotype: It may be a read error: a sequence one base away is much more abundant. V usage is TRBV3-1 and J usage is TRBJ2-7; a possible D gene is TRBD1 (5 bases). The CDR3 length is 12 residues. CDR1 LGHDT and CDR2 YNNKEL come from the germline V gene (reference sequence). Trimming shortened V by 1 base and J by 6 bases, and 7 bases separated the two germline ends. Written as DNA, the CDR3 is TGTGCCAGCAGCCAAGCAGGGCTCGAGCAGTACTTC. Translated, it gives CASSQAGLEQYF.

This clonotype was recorded at least ten times. The chain couples TRBV2 to TRBJ2-1; D gene ambiguous. The CDR3 covers 17 residues. V lost 2 bases to trimming and J lost 0 bases, with 14 bases between them. Germline values: CDR1 SNHLY, CDR2 FYNNEI. CDR3 in amino acids: CASSEIPGLSSYNEQFF. The CDR3 nucleotides are TGTGCCAGCAGTGAAATCCCCGGGTTAAGCTCCTACAATGAGCAGTTCTTC.

This rearrangement joins TRBV7-2 to TRBJ2-5, with D uncertain. This CDR3 comprises 15 residues. Germline V gene sequence: CDR1 SGHTA, CDR2 FQGNSA. Trimming shortened V by 3 bases and J by 4 bases, and 15 bases separated the two germline ends. The DNA for the CDR3 is TGTGCCAGCAGCTTTCAGACATCCGAAGGAGAGACCCAGTACTTC. It codes for CASSFQTSEGETQYF.